The clone carrying this T cell receptor (beta chain) was seen many times. What it binds is unknown. This record comes from a study of T cells in Graves' hyperthyroidism and ophthalmopathy. Study-level findings and limits: Blood samples included most of the expanded thyroid clonotypes exceeding 0.001. Stable hyperthyroidism and ophthalmopathy were separated using 13 V-J signatures.

The germline V gene has CDR1 DFQATT and CDR2 SNEGSKA (reference sequence). The ends lost 0 bases at V and 4 bases at J; junction bases unmatched: 1. This CDR3 is 15 amino acids long. Those with hyperthyroidism were 18 to 65 years old, newly diagnosed, and ill for under 2 months. Exclusion of a patient resulted from uncontrolled infection, other autoimmune disease, pregnancy or lactation. TCR beta CDR3 regions were amplified from RNA transcripts. TCR CDR3 underwent first-round RT-PCR with the HTBI primer set. MiXCR, run by TCRdb on the multiplex PCR reads, gives a single entry per CDR3 protein. The table lists roughly 510,000 distinct CDR3 sequences, 20% of them singletons.

The V gene is TRBV20-1, the J gene TRBJ2-5; 14 nucleotides line up with TRBD2. Sequenced: blood. The sequence came from a man between 18 and 35 years old with Graves' hyperthyroidism. CDR3 residues: CSAREGTSGGETQYF. CDR3 DNA: TGCAGTGCTAGAGAGGGGACTAGCGGGGGAGAGACCCAGTACTTC.